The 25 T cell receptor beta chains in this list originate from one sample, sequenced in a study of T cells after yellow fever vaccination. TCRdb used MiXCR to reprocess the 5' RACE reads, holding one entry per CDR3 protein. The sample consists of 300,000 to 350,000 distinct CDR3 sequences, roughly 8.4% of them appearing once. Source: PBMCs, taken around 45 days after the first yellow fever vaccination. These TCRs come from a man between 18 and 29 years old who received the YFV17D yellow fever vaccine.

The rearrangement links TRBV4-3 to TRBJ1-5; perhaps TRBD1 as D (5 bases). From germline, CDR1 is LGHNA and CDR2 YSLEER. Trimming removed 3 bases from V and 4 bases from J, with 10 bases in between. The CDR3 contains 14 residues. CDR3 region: CASSQGPANQPQHF. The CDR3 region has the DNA TGCGCCAGCAGCCAGGGGCCGGCTAATCAGCCCCAGCATTTT.

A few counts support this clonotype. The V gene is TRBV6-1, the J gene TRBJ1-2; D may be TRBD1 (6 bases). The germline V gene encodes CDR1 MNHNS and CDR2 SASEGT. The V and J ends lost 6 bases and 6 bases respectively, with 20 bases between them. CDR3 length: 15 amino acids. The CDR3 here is CASRAPGGRVDGYTF. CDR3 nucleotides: TGTGCCAGCAGAGCCCCTGGGGGGCGGGTCGATGGCTACACCTTC.

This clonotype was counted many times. The CDR3 sequence: CASSSVGQGTSPLHF. DNA for the CDR3: TGTGCCAGCAGCTCAGTGGGACAGGGGACCTCACCCCTCCACTTT. The chain is built from TRBV7-3 and TRBJ1-6; 10 bases are a match to TRBD1. With V trimmed by 4 bases and J by 10 bases, 7 bases remained unmatched. The CDR3 is made up of 15 amino acids. CDR1 SGHTA and CDR2 FQGTGA come from the germline V gene. Full variable domain (rest looked up from reference TRBV7-3 and TRBJ1-6): GAGVSQTPSNKVTEKGKYVELRCDPISGHTALYWYRQSLGQGPEFLIYFQGTGAADDSGLPNDRFFAVRPEGSVSTLKIQRTERGDSAVYLCASSSVGQGTSPLHFGNGTRLTVT.

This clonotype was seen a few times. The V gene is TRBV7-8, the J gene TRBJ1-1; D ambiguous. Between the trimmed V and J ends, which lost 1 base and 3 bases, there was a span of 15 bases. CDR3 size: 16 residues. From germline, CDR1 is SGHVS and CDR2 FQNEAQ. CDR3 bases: TGTGCCAGCAGCTTAGGACCAGAGGGAGCCTACACTGAAGCTTTCTTT. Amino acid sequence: CASSLGPEGAYTEAFF.

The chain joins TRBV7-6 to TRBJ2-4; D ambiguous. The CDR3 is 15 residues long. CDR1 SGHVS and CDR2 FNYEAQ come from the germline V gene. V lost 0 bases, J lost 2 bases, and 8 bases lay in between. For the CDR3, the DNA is TGTGCCAGCAGCTTAGCGCCATTTCCCAAAAACATTCAGTACTTC. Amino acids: CASSLAPFPKNIQYF.

CDR3 protein: CASSREAIGQVPGTQYF. The CDR3 nucleotides are TGCGCCAGCAGCCGGGAAGCTATCGGGCAGGTCCCGGGGACCCAGTACTTC. The rearrangement joins TRBV4-3 to TRBJ2-5; D unresolved. The CDR3 spans 17 residues. Germline V gene lookup returns CDR1 LGHNA and CDR2 YSLEER. Trimming pared 4 bases from V and 7 bases from J, leaving 25 bases between.

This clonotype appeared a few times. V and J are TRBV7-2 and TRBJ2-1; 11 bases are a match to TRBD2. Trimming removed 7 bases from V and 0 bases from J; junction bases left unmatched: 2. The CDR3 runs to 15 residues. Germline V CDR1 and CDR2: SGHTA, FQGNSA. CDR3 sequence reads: CASTLAGGSYNEQFF. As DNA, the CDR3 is TGTGCCAGCACCCTAGCGGGGGGCTCCTACAATGAGCAGTTCTTC.

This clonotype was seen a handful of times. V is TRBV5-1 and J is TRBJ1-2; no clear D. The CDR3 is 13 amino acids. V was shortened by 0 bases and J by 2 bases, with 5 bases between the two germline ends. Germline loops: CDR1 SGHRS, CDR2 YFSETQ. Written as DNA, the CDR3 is TGCGCCAGCAGCTTGGGGCACAACTATGGCTACACCTTC. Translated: CASSLGHNYGYTF.

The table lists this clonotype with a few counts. Here the CDR3 reads CAWGEMGTGDGYTF. The CDR3 DNA follows: TGTGCCTGGGGGGAGATGGGGACAGGGGATGGCTACACCTTC. The chain is built from TRBV30 and TRBJ1-2; TRBD1 matches 10 bases. CDR1 and CDR2 (germline): GTSNPN, SVGIG (reference sequence). V trimming: 5 bases; J trimming: 6 bases; junction bases outside the gene matches: 9. This CDR3 contains 14 residues.

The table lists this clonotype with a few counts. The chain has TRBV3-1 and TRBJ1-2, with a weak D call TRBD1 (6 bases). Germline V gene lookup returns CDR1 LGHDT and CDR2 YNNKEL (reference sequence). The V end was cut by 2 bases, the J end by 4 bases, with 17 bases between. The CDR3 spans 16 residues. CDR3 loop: CASSQRMAGTPYGYTF. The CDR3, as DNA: TGTGCCAGCAGCCAAAGAATGGCCGGGACACCCTATGGCTACACCTTC.

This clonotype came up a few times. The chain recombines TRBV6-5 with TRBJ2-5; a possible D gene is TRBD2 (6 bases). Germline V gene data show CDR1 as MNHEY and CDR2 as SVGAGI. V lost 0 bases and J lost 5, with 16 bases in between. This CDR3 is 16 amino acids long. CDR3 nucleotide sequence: TGTGCCAGCAGTTACTCGGGATACACCAGCGGGGAGACCCAGTACTTC. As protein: CASSYSGYTSGETQYF.

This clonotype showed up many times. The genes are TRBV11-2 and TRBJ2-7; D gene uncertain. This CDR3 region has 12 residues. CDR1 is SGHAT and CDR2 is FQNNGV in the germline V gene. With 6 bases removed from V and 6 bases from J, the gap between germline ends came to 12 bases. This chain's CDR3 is CASSFLTGEQYF. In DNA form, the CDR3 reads TGTGCCAGCAGTTTCCTCACCGGCGAGCAGTACTTC. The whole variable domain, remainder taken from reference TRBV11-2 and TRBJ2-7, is EAGVAQSPRYKIIEKRQSVAFWCNPISGHATLYWYQQILGQGPKLLIQFQNNGVVDDSQLPKDRFSAERLKGVDSTLKIQPAKLEDSAVYLCASSFLTGEQYFGPGTRLTVT.

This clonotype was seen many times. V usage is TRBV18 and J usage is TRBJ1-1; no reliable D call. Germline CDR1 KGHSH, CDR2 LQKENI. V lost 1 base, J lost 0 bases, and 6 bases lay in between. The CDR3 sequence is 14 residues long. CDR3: CASSPQGLNTEAFF. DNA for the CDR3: TGTGCCAGCTCACCACAGGGTCTGAACACTGAAGCTTTCTTT.

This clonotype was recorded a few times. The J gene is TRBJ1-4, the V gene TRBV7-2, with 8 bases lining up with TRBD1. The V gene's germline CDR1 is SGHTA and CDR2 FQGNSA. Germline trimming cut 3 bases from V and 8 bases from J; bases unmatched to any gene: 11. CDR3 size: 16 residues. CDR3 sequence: CASSFPQGAVTEKLFF. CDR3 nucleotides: TGTGCCAGCAGCTTCCCGCAGGGGGCGGTAACAGAAAAACTGTTTTTT.

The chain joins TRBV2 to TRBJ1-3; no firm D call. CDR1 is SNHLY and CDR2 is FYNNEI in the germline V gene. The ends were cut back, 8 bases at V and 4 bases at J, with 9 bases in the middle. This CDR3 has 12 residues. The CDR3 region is CASGPQGNTIYF. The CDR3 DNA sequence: TGTGCCAGCGGGCCACAGGGAAACACCATATATTTT.

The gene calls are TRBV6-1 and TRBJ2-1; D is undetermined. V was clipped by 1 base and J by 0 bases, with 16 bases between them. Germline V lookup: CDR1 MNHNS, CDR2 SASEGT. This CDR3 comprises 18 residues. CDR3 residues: CASSEGSGRLSSYNEQFF. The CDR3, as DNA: TGTGCCAGCAGTGAAGGTAGTGGTCGGTTGAGCTCCTACAATGAGCAGTTCTTC.

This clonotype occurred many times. CDR3 nucleotide sequence: TGTGCCAGCAGCCCAAGACTAGACGGTTCCTACGAGCAGTACTTC. Residues: CASSPRLDGSYEQYF. This chain links TRBV7-8 with TRBJ2-7; D might be TRBD2 (6 bases). Trimming shortened V by 5 bases and J by 1 base, and 15 bases separated the two germline ends. The CDR3 is 15 amino acids. The germline V gene has CDR1 SGHVS and CDR2 FQNEAQ.

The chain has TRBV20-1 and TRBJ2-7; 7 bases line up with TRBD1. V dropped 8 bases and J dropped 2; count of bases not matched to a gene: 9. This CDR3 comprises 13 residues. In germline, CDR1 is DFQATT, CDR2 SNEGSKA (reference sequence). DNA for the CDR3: TGCAGTACTTACAGGGGACAAACCTACGAGCAGTACTTC. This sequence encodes CSTYRGQTYEQYF.

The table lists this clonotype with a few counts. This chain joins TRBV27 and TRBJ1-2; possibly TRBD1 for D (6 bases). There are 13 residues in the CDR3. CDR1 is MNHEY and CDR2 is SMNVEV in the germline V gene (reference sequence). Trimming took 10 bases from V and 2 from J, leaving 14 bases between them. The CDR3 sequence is CATAGHANYGYTF. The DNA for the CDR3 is TGTGCCACCGCGGGACATGCGAACTATGGCTACACCTTC.

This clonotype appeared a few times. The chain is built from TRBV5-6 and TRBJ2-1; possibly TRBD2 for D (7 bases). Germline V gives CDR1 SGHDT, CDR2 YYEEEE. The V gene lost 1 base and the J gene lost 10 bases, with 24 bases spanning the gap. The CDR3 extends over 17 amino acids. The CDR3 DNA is TGTGCCAGCAGCTTGTATTGGGGGCTAGCGGACTTATACGAGCAGTTCTTC. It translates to CASSLYWGLADLYEQFF.

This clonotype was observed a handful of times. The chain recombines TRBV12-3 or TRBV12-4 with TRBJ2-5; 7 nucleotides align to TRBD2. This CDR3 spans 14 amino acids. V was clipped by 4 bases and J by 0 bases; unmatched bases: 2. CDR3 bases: TGTGCCAGCAGTTATGGGGGGGACCAAGAGACCCAGTACTTC. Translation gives CASSYGGDQETQYF.

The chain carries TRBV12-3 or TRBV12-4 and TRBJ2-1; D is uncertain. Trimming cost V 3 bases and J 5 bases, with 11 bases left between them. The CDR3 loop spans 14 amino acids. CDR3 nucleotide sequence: TGTGCCAGCAGTTTCCTGGCCCTAAACAATGAGCAGTTCTTC. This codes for CASSFLALNNEQFF.

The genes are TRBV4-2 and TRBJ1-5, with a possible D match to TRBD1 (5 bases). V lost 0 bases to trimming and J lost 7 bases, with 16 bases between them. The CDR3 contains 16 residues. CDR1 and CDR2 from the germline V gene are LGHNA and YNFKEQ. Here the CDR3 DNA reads TGTGCCAGCAGCCAAGATCGAGGCAGGGTGGAACAGCCCCAGCATTTT. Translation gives CASSQDRGRVEQPQHF.

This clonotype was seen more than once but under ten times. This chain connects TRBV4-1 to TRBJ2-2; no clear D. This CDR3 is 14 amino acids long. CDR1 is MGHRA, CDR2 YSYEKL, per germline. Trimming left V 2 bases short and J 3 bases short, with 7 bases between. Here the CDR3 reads CASSQFGYTGELFF. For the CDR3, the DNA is TGCGCCAGCAGCCAATTTGGATACACCGGGGAGCTGTTTTTT.

CDR3 residues: CASSLVAQPQHF. Here the CDR3 DNA reads TGTGCCAGCAGCTTAGTAGCTCAGCCCCAGCATTTT. V gene TRBV7-9 combines with J gene TRBJ1-5; no reliable D call. Germline lookup yields CDR1 SEHNR and CDR2 FQNEAQ (reference sequence). The CDR3 spans 12 residues. V shed 1 base and J shed 6 bases, with 4 bases lying between them.